This T cell receptor (beta chain) came from a study of Ad26.COV2.S vaccination and SARS-CoV-2 variants. Study as a whole: The donor belonged to the COV1001 Ad26.COV2.S trial arm. Administration of Ad26.COV2.S was intramuscular, either once or twice 56 days apart. Findings and caveats of the study: The breadth of spike-specific CD8+ and CD4+ T cell responses after vaccination was reportedly substantial.

Specified treatment: some 20 received Ad26.COV2.S at low or high dose, single or two shots; a few received placebo; per-sample allocation not given. On day 63 after the first injection, vaccine and placebo recipients gave samples. Wuhan-strain spike was delivered by a replication-incompetent Ad26 vector. This CDR3 is 16 amino acids long. V was pared by 3 bases and J by 4 bases, with 8 bases of the junction left unmatched. The V gene's germline CDR1 is LGHNA and CDR2 YNFKEQ. Comments on this clone: Its specificity is unknown.

The repertoire was sequenced with immunoSEQ multiplex PCR; TCRdb's copy has only in-frame clones and lacks some. The table lists a few hundred thousand clones, over 75% of them singletons. The sequence derives from a person aged 18 to 59 who received the Ad26.COV2.S COVID-19 vaccine or a placebo. The gene calls are TRBV4-2 and TRBJ2-7; 11 positions match TRBD2. The material was peripheral blood, obtained in a trial of Ad26.COV2.S vaccine versus placebo. The CDR3 DNA follows: TGTGCCAGCAGCCAGGCCGTTAGCGGGGGGGCTTACGAGCAGTACTTC. Protein sequence: CASSQAVSGGAYEQYF.